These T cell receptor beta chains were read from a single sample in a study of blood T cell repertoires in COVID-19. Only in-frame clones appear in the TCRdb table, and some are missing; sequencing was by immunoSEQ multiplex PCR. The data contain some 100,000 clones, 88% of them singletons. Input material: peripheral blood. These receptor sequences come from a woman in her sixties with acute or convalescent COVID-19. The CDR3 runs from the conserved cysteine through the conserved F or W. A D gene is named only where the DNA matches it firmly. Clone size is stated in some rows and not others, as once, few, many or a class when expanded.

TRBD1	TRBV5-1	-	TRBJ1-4	CASSEDRQGSNEKLFF	TGCGCCAGCAGCGAGGATCGACAGGGATCTAATGAAAAACTGTTTTTT
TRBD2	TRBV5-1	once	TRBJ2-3	CASSLGDSGRKNTQYF	TGCGCCAGCAGTCTCGGGGATAGCGGGAGGAAAAATACGCAGTATTTT
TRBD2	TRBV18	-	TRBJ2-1	CASSPREREAYNEQFF	TGTGCCAGCTCACCCCGAGAGCGGGAGGCCTACAATGAGCAGTTCTTC
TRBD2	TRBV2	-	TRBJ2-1	CASQFEREVRNEQFF	TGTGCCAGCCAATTCGAGCGGGAGGTGAGGAATGAGCAGTTCTTC
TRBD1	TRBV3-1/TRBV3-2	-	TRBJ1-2	CASSQTGLGSGYTF	TGTGCCAGCAGTCAGACAGGGCTTGGGAGTGGCTACACCTTC
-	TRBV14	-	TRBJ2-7	CASSPRIGDEQYF	TGTGCCAGCAGTCCAAGAATAGGGGACGAGCAGTACTTC
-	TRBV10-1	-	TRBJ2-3	CASSESGRDWSTDTQYF	TGCGCCAGCAGTGAGAGCGGGCGGGACTGGAGCACAGATACGCAGTATTTT
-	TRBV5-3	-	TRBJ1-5	CARSSTLSTRISNQPQHF	TGTGCCAGAAGCTCTACTTTGTCCACCAGGATTAGCAATCAGCCCCAGCATTTT
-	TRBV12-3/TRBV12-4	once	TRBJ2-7	CASSPTGWYEQYF	TGTGCCAGCAGTCCAACAGGGTGGTACGAGCAGTACTTC
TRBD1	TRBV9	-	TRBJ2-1	CASSDDRAGDEQFF	TGTGCCAGCAGCGACGACAGGGCTGGGGATGAGCAGTTCTTC
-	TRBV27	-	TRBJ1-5	CASRTSGVDHQPQHF	TGTGCCAGCAGGACGTCAGGGGTTGATCACCAGCCCCAGCATTTT
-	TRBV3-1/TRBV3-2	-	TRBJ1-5	CASSLAQGNQPQHF	TGTGCCAGCAGTCTGGCCCAGGGCAATCAGCCCCAGCATTTT
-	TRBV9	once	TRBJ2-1	CASSVSGPPGWYNEQFF	TGTGCCAGCAGCGTATCGGGTCCACCCGGTTGGTACAATGAGCAGTTCTTC
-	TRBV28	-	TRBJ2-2	CASSSPAGTIAELFF	TGTGCCAGCAGTTCACCAGCGGGCACCATCGCGGAGCTGTTTTTT
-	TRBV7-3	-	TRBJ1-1	CASSIAHRDLNTEAFF	TGTGCCAGCAGTATAGCCCACAGGGACCTGAACACTGAAGCTTTCTTT
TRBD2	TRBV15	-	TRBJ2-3	CATSGITSGTGDTQYF	TGTGCCACCAGCGGAATCACTAGCGGGACTGGGGATACGCAGTATTTT
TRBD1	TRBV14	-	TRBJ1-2	CASSQATGQGYTF	TGTGCCAGCAGCCAAGCCACGGGACAGGGCTACACCTTC
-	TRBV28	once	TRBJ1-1	CASSLLRTEAFF	TGTGCCAGCAGTTTATTGAGGACTGAAGCTTTCTTT
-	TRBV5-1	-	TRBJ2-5	CASSLVAGEETQYF	TGCGCCAGCAGCTTGGTTGCAGGGGAAGAGACCCAGTACTTC
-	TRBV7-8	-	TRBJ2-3	CASSFGTPDTDTQYF	TGTGCCAGCAGCTTTGGGACACCAGACACAGATACGCAGTATTTT
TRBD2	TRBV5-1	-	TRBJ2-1	CASSPGLAYNEQFF	TGCGCCAGCAGCCCGGGACTAGCCTACAATGAGCAGTTCTTC
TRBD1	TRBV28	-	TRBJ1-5	CASSGGTGGLVGNQPQHF	TGTGCCAGCAGCGGAGGGACAGGGGGTCTCGTTGGCAATCAGCCCCAGCATTTT
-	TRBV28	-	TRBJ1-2	CASLLGGGGYGYTF	TGTGCCAGCCTTCTTGGGGGCGGAGGCTATGGCTACACCTTC
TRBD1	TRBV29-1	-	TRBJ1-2	CSVEVAGGEIYGYTF	TGCAGCGTTGAAGTGGCAGGGGGAGAAATCTATGGCTACACCTTC
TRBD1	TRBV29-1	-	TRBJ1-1	CSVGRDRGGLAEAFF	TGCAGCGTTGGAAGGGACAGGGGCGGTTTGGCTGAAGCTTTCTTT
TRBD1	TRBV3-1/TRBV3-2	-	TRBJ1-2	CASSHLPGDSPFIYGYTF	TGTGCCAGCAGCCACCTCCCGGGGGACAGCCCTTTTATCTATGGCTACACCTTC
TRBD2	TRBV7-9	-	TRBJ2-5	CASSLASGYQETQYF	TGTGCCAGCAGCTTGGCTAGCGGGTACCAAGAGACCCAGTACTTC
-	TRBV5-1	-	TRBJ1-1	CASSQSGVNTEAFF	TGCGCCAGCAGCCAGTCCGGGGTCAACACTGAAGCTTTCTTT
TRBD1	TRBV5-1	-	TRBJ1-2	CASSLGQGAIFVYTF	TGCGCCAGCAGCTTGGGGCAGGGGGCGATCTTTGTCTACACCTTC
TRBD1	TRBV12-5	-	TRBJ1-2	CASGVDRGGYGYTF	TGTGCTAGTGGTGTAGACAGGGGGGGCTATGGCTACACCTTC
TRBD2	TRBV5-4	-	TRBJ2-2	CASRKREQVYTGELFF	TGTGCCAGCAGAAAGCGGGAGCAGGTTTACACCGGGGAGCTGTTTTTT
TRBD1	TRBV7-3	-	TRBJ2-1	CASSLGTGANEQFF	TGTGCCAGCAGCTTAGGGACAGGGGCCAATGAGCAGTTCTTC
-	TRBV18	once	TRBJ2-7	CASSRAGTYEQYF	TGTGCCAGCTCACGTGCGGGCACCTACGAGCAGTACTTC
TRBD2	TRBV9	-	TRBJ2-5	CASSPAGEGETQYF	TGTGCCAGCAGTCCCGCGGGGGAAGGTGAGACCCAGTACTTC
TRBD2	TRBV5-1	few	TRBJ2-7	CASSFGTSGEQYF	TGCGCCAGCAGCTTCGGGACTAGCGGCGAGCAGTACTTC
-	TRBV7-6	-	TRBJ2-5	CASSFETGSFQETQYF	TGTGCCAGCAGCTTCGAGACAGGTTCGTTCCAAGAGACCCAGTACTTC
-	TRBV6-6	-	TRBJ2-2	CASSYPQDTGELFF	TGTGCCAGCAGTTATCCTCAGGACACCGGGGAGCTGTTTTTT
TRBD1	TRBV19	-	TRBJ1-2	CASSIGTGGGGAGYTF	TGTGCCAGTAGTATCGGGACAGGGGGCGGCGGTGCCGGCTACACCTTC
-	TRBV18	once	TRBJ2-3	CASSPPGTDTQYF	TGTGCCAGCTCACCCCCGGGCACAGATACGCAGTATTTT
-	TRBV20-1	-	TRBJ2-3	CSASSHHSEDTQYF	TGCAGTGCTAGTTCACATCATTCTGAAGATACGCAGTATTTT
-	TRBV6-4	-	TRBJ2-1	CASTEGLGGHTGNEQFF	TGTGCCAGCACCGAAGGGCTAGGTGGACACACCGGCAATGAGCAGTTCTTC
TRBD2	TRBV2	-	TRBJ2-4	CASSEGLAVIQYF	TGTGCCAGCAGTGAAGGACTAGCGGTGATACAGTACTTC
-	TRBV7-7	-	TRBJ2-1	CASSLSRDNEQFF	TGTGCTAGCAGCTTAAGTCGGGACAATGAGCAGTTCTTC
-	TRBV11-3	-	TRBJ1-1	CASSTPGRRAFF	TGTGCCAGCAGCACACCAGGGCGACGGGCTTTCTTT
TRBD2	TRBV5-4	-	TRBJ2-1	CASSAMTSGYNEQFF	TGTGCCAGCAGCGCGATGACTAGCGGGTACAATGAGCAGTTCTTC
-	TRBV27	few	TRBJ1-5	CASSLNGNRGQPQHF	TGTGCCAGCAGTTTAAACGGGAATCGTGGTCAGCCCCAGCATTTT
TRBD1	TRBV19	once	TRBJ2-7	CASSLQGEPYEQYF	TGTGCCAGTAGTCTGCAGGGGGAACCCTACGAGCAGTACTTC
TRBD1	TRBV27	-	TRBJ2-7	CASSSARAGGDFYEQYF	TGTGCCAGCAGTTCGGCCCGAGCAGGGGGCGATTTCTACGAGCAGTACTTC
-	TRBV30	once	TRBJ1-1	CAWRDDREAFF	TGTGCCTGGAGGGACGACAGAGAAGCTTTCTTT
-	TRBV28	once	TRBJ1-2	CASSQRGGTGYGYTF	TGTGCCAGCAGTCAGAGGGGGGGTACGGGCTATGGCTACACCTTC
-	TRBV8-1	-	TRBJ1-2	CGSGSTRAARLASQTSGYTF	TGTGGCAGTGGATCGACGAGAGCAGCGCGACTGGCCAGCCAGACCTCTGGCTACACCTTC
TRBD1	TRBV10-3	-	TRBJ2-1	CAITGTGDGEQFF	TGTGCCATCACCGGGACAGGAGATGGTGAGCAGTTCTTC
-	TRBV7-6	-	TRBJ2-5	CASSLAGEGETQYF	TGTGCCAGCAGCTTAGCGGGAGAAGGGGAGACCCAGTACTTC